The clone carrying this T cell receptor beta chain was picked up many times. With 3 bases removed from V and 4 bases from J, the gap between germline ends came to 10 bases. This CDR3 is 15 amino acids long. The germline V gene has CDR1 MNHNS and CDR2 SASEGT. This sample was taken from a study of blood T cell repertoires in COVID-19. Here immunoSEQ multiplex PCR was the method, and the copy in TCRdb shows in-frame clones only, minus some. Of about 110,000 clones in the sample, around 68% were seen once. The sequenced sample consisted of peripheral blood. This clonotype was sampled from a woman aged 55-75 years with acute or convalescent COVID-19. The chain links TRBV6-1 to TRBJ1-6; no definite D call. The DNA for the CDR3 is TGTGCCAGCAGTGATTCGTCACAATATAATTCACCCCTCCACTTT. It encodes CASSDSSQYNSPLHF.